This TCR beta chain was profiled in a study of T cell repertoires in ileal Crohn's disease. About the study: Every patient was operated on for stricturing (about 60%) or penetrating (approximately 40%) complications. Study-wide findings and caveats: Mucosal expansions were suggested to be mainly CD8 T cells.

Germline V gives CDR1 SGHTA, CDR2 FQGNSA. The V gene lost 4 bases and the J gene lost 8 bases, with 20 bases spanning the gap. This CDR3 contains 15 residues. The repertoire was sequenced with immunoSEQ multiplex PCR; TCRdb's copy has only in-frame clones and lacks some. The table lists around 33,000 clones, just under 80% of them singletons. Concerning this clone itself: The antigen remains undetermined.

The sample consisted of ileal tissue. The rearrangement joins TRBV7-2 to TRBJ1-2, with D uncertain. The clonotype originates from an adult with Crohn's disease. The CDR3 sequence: CASSSSGWAVLGYTF. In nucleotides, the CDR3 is TGTGCCAGCAGCTCCTCGGGATGGGCCGTGCTGGGCTACACCTTC.